This passage covers 32 T cell receptor beta chains from one sample sequenced in a study of Graves' ophthalmopathy and Graves' hyperthyroidism. The study amplified TCR beta CDR3 regions using RNA transcripts. The workflow started with a first-round RT-PCR run with HTBI primers and then moved on to a second-round multiplex PCR. TCRdb re-called the multiplex PCR reads through MiXCR, storing one row per CDR3 protein. The sample holds hundreds of thousands of distinct CDR3 sequences, about 38% seen once. Sequencing was done on a sample of peripheral blood. The receptors here all came from an adult man with Graves' ophthalmopathy.

This chain connects TRBV29-1 to TRBJ1-1, with TRBD1 identical over 12 bases. V lost 7 bases, J lost 0 bases, and 6 bases stayed unmatched. The CDR3 length is 15 residues. CDR1 and CDR2 (germline): SQVTM, ANQGSEA. This CDR3 is CSEIGTGGVNTEAFF. CDR3 bases: TGCAGCGAAATTGGGACAGGGGGCGTGAACACTGAAGCTTTCTTT.

This clonotype was detected a few times. The genes are TRBV10-3 and TRBJ2-2; D gene ambiguous. With 10 bases removed from V and 0 bases from J, the gap between germline ends came to 15 bases. The CDR3 is made up of 15 amino acids. Germline CDR1 ENHRY, CDR2 SYGVKD. The CDR3 sequence is CASYYTDANTGELFF. The CDR3 nucleotides read TGTGCCAGCTATTACACGGACGCGAACACCGGGGAGCTGTTTTTT.

This clonotype was picked up many times. The CDR3: CASSDTGGVKNSPLHF. DNA of the CDR3: TGCGCCAGCAGTGATACAGGGGGCGTAAAGAATTCACCCCTCCACTTT. The chain couples TRBV10-2 to TRBJ1-6, with 9 positions matching TRBD1. Trimming took 3 bases from V and 7 from J; bases not matched to a gene: 7. The germline gives CDR1 WSHSY, CDR2 SAAADI. The length of the CDR3 is 16 residues.

As regards this clonotype: The conserved phenylalanine or tryptophan is not found at the CDR3 terminus, so this likely reflects a read error. Because the CDR3's place on the DNA is in doubt, the DNA is left out and the CDR3 is given as listed by TCRdb. This chain joins TRBV5-1 and TRBJ2-5; the listed D gene, TRBD2, was not tested against the DNA. The CDR3 region is 9 residues in length, termini included. Germline V CDR1 and CDR2: SGHRS, YFSETQ. CDR3 sequence reads: CASSQGLAG.

This clonotype came up many times. This chain links TRBV20-1 with TRBJ2-5; 9 bases are a match to TRBD2. The germline V gene encodes CDR1 DFQATT and CDR2 SNEGSKA (reference sequence). After removal of 0 bases from V and 1 base from J, the junction contained 6 bases not matched to a gene. This CDR3 is 16 amino acids long. The CDR3 region has the DNA TGCAGTGCTAGAGACCGACTAGCGGTCCCCCAAGAGACCCAGTACTTC. It specifies CSARDRLAVPQETQYF.

This clonotype was recorded many times. In DNA form, the CDR3 reads TGTGCCACCCAGGGGGGAGAGTACTATGGCTACACCTTC. Protein: CATQGGEYYGYTF. The chain recombines TRBV15 with TRBJ1-2, with 7 bases that match TRBD1. This CDR3 has 13 residues. Germline V CDR1 and CDR2: LNHNV, YYDKDF (reference sequence). Trimming removed 8 bases from V and 3 bases from J; junction bases left unmatched: 6.

This clonotype was counted only a few times. The chain carries TRBV4-1 and TRBJ1-1; a possible D gene is TRBD1 (6 bases). The CDR3 is 14 amino acids. The V end lost 0 bases, the J end lost 4 bases, and 9 bases lay between the germline ends. Germline CDR1 is MGHRA and CDR2 is YSYEKL. The CDR3 nucleotides are TGCGCCAGCAGCCAAGAGTCCAGGGGCACTGAAGCTTTCTTT. Translating it yields CASSQESRGTEAFF.

In regard to this clonotype: This may stem from a read error, because a much larger clone lies one nucleotide away. Likely a read error: the CDR3 ends without its conserved phenylalanine or tryptophan. The chain couples TRBV20-1 to TRBJ1-1; D is undetermined. Germline-derived CDR1 and CDR2 are DFQATT and SNEGSKA (reference sequence). This CDR3 comprises 13 residues. V was shortened by 3 bases and J by 0 bases, with 8 bases between the two germline ends. The CDR3 region is CSASVVMNTEAFL. Here the CDR3 DNA reads TGCAGTGCTAGTGTTGTGATGAACACTGAAGCTTTCCTT.

The table lists this clonotype with many counts. The genes are TRBV6-1 and TRBJ1-6; 12 nucleotides agree with TRBD1. The CDR3 is 14 residues long. The J segment lost 9 bases and the V segment lost 4 bases, leaving 1 base of the junction unmatched. The germline V gene encodes CDR1 MNHNS and CDR2 SASEGT. This chain's CDR3 is CASSGGQGASPLHF. In DNA form, the CDR3 reads TGTGCCAGCAGTGGGGGACAGGGGGCTTCACCCCTCCACTTT.

Turning to this clonotype: Possible read error: a much larger clone is one base away. The chain joins TRBV20-1 to TRBJ2-7; 7 nucleotides agree with TRBD2. The CDR3 covers 14 residues. Germline lookup yields CDR1 DFQATT and CDR2 SNEGSKA (reference sequence). The CDR3 sequence: CSARRTRGRYEQCF. DNA for the CDR3: TGCAGTGCTAGACGGACTAGAGGAAGGTACGAGCAGTGCTTC.

V gene TRBV19 combines with J gene TRBJ2-2; 8 nucleotides line up with TRBD1. The CDR3 is 16 residues long. Losses at the gene ends were 5 bases for V and 0 bases for J; bases not matched to a gene: 5. The V gene's germline CDR1 is LNHDA and CDR2 SQIVND (reference sequence). CDR3 loop: CASSPQGDANTGELFF. CDR3 DNA: TGTGCCAGTAGTCCACAGGGGGACGCGAACACCGGGGAGCTGTTTTTT.

This sequence joins TRBV19 and TRBJ2-3; 14 bases map to TRBD2. The junction had 6 bases not matched to a gene; V was cut back by 6 bases and J by 4 bases. This CDR3 spans 16 amino acids. Germline CDR1 and CDR2: LNHDA and SQIVND (reference sequence). The CDR3 here is CASSPGGLAGADTQYF. The CDR3 nucleotides read TGTGCCAGTAGCCCCGGGGGACTAGCGGGAGCAGATACGCAGTATTTT.

The rearrangement uses TRBV7-3 and TRBJ2-6, with TRBD2 identical over 7 bases. This CDR3 region has 15 residues. J lost 4 bases, V lost 5 bases, and 5 bases had no gene match. CDR1 is SGHTA, CDR2 FQGTGA, per germline. CDR3 in amino acids: CASSPAGVGANVLTF. CDR3 sequence (DNA): TGTGCCAGCAGCCCTGCGGGGGTCGGGGCCAACGTCCTGACTTTC.

This clonotype was observed many times. The chain carries TRBV7-2 and TRBJ2-7; D might be TRBD1 (7 bases). This CDR3 comprises 15 residues. With 5 bases removed from V and 0 bases from J, the gap between germline ends came to 14 bases. Per the germline V gene, CDR1 is SGHTA and CDR2 is FQGNSA. CDR3 residues: CASSHRGTVSYEQYF. The CDR3 DNA follows: TGTGCCAGCAGCCATCGCGGGACAGTCTCCTACGAGCAGTACTTC.

This clonotype was seen a handful of times. This chain uses TRBV12-3 or TRBV12-4 with TRBJ1-1; 8 nucleotides line up with TRBD1. Losses at the gene ends were 6 bases for V and 4 bases for J; bases not matched to a gene: 7. The CDR3 has 14 amino acids. In DNA, the CDR3 is TGTGCCAGCAGGTCAAGACAGGGGCCCACTGAAGCTTTCTTT. It is translated as CASRSRQGPTEAFF.

This clonotype occurred many times. The chain couples TRBV29-1 to TRBJ2-6; TRBD1 aligns across 10 bases. From germline, CDR1 is SQVTM and CDR2 ANQGSEA. The CDR3 runs to 16 residues. With 5 bases clipped from V and 1 base from J, the junction kept 5 bases outside the gene matches. As DNA, the CDR3 is TGCAGCGTTACAGACAGGGGGCAGTCTGGGGCCAACGTCCTGACTTTC. Its protein product is CSVTDRGQSGANVLTF.

This clonotype was detected only a few times. The chain links TRBV20-1 to TRBJ2-7; a possible D gene is TRBD1 (5 bases). Germline assignment: CDR1 DFQATT and CDR2 SNEGSKA (reference sequence). The V end lost 6 bases, the J end lost 4 bases, and 19 bases lay between the germline ends. The CDR3 covers 14 residues. The CDR3 region has the DNA TGCAGTGCCACCCCCCGGCAGGGATGGTACGAGCAGTACTTC. This encodes CSATPRQGWYEQYF.

This clonotype was seen a handful of times. At one end, the junction sequence differs from germline, possibly due to a read error. The V call is TRBV7-8, the J call TRBJ2-5; D is unresolved. Per germline, CDR1 SGHVS and CDR2 FQNEAQ. The CDR3 is 15 residues long. The CDR3 protein is CASSRIWAEKETQYF. CDR3 bases: TGCGCCAGCAGCCGGATCTGGGCGGAGAAAGAGACCCAGTACTTC. Full variable domain (missing parts from reference TRBV7-8 and TRBJ2-5): GAGVSQSPRYKVAKRGQDVALRCDPISGHVSLFWYQQALGQGPEFLTYFQNEAQLDKSGLPSDRFFAERPEGSVSTLKIQRTQQEDSAVYLCASSRIWAEKETQYFGPGTRLLVL.

This clonotype showed up many times. The genes are TRBV7-3 and TRBJ1-1; 9 bases align to TRBD1. The junction had 2 bases not matched to a gene; V was cut back by 4 bases and J by 5 bases. Germline V gene data show CDR1 as SGHTA and CDR2 as FQGTGA. The CDR3 is made up of 13 amino acids. CDR3 sequence: CASSSDRGTEAFF. CDR3 DNA: TGTGCCAGCAGCTCAGACAGGGGGACTGAAGCTTTCTTT.

V usage is TRBV6-5 and J usage is TRBJ2-7, with TRBD2 identical over 11 bases. The CDR3 extends over 17 amino acids. CDR1 and CDR2 (germline): MNHEY, SVGAGI. V shed 6 bases, J shed 2 bases, and the junction held 12 bases outside the gene matches. The CDR3 nucleotides are TGTGCCAGCAGCTCCACCTCACTAGCGGGGGTGGCCTACGAGCAGTACTTC. Protein: CASSSTSLAGVAYEQYF.

The rearrangement joins TRBV20-1 to TRBJ2-7; the match to TRBD1 covers 11 bases. Per the germline V gene, CDR1 is DFQATT and CDR2 is SNEGSKA (reference sequence). V lost 5 bases, J lost 2 bases, and 11 bases stayed unmatched. The CDR3 covers 16 residues. The CDR3 DNA reads TGCAGTGCTCCTACACCGGACAGGGGGCTTACCTACGAGCAGTACTTC. Protein product: CSAPTPDRGLTYEQYF.

This clonotype was seen ten or more times. V and J are TRBV9 and TRBJ2-7, with 12 bases lining up with TRBD2. Germline assignment: CDR1 SGDLS and CDR2 YYNGEE. CDR3 length: 16 residues. Trimming removed 2 bases from V and 3 bases from J; junction bases left unmatched: 6. Here the CDR3 DNA reads TGTGCCAGCAGCGTGGGACTAGCGGGCGGAAACTACGAGCAGTACTTC. Translating it yields CASSVGLAGGNYEQYF.

The gene calls are TRBV4-1 and TRBJ2-5, with D perhaps matching TRBD1 (6 bases). The CDR3 totals 18 residues. V was cut by 1 base and J by 3 bases, with 21 bases left in between. Germline V gives CDR1 MGHRA, CDR2 YSYEKL. The CDR3 nucleotides read TGCGCCAGCAGCCAAGTACTATGGAGAGGGGGATCGAAAGAGACCCAGTACTTC. As protein: CASSQVLWRGGSKETQYF.

At least ten counts were recorded for this clonotype. The rearrangement joins TRBV7-6 to TRBJ1-5; TRBD1 is a possible D gene (6 bases). Trimming pared 5 bases from V and 5 bases from J, leaving 22 bases between. This CDR3 contains 17 residues. Germline V gene sequence: CDR1 SGHVS, CDR2 FNYEAQ. CDR3 loop: CASSPLIWQGSDQPQHF. The CDR3 DNA is TGTGCCAGCAGCCCGTTAATCTGGCAGGGGTCCGATCAGCCCCAGCATTTT.

This clonotype was seen a few times. The V and J genes are TRBV20-1 and TRBJ2-7; D might be TRBD1 or TRBD2, each matching 6 bases. Germline values: CDR1 DFQATT, CDR2 SNEGSKA (reference sequence). The CDR3 totals 13 residues. Trimming removed 6 bases at V and 3 bases at J, with 15 bases between. In DNA, the CDR3 is TGCAGTGCCGGAGGGGGAATAGACTACGAGCAGTACTTC. It encodes CSAGGGIDYEQYF.

This clonotype occurred a few times. Here the CDR3 reads CSARAGLGSNQPQHF. CDR3 DNA: TGCAGTGCTAGAGCGGGGCTTGGGAGCAATCAGCCCCAGCATTTT. This chain uses TRBV20-1 with TRBJ1-5; D is perhaps TRBD1 (5 bases). Germline loops: CDR1 DFQATT, CDR2 SNEGSKA (reference sequence). Between the trimmed V and J ends, which lost 1 base and 1 base, there was a span of 11 bases. The CDR3 extends over 15 amino acids.

This clonotype was found a few times. The rearrangement links TRBV7-3 to TRBJ1-1, with D perhaps matching TRBD1 (5 bases). The CDR3 runs to 15 residues. Trimming removed 1 base from V and 1 base from J, with 10 bases in between. Germline-derived CDR1 and CDR2 are SGHTA and FQGTGA. Written as DNA, the CDR3 is TGTGCCAGCAGCTTAAGGGGGATCCGGAACACTGAAGCTTTCTTT. Protein product: CASSLRGIRNTEAFF.

Comment on this clonotype: Possible read error: a much larger clone is one base away. The chain recombines TRBV7-3 with TRBJ2-2; no definite D call. CDR1 SGHTA and CDR2 FQGTGA come from the germline V gene. The CDR3 has 12 residues. The CDR3 region is CASSPLARELFF. Written as DNA, the CDR3 is TGTGCTAGCAGCCCCCTGGCCAGGGAGCTGTTTTTT.

This clonotype was seen many times. V gene TRBV2 combines with J gene TRBJ1-4; D gene unclear. Trimming cost V 6 bases and J 1 base, with 9 bases left between them. CDR1 and CDR2 from the germline V gene are SNHLY and FYNNEI. The CDR3 has 14 amino acids. The CDR3 sequence is CASRKGLTNEKLFF. The CDR3 DNA reads as TGTGCCAGCAGGAAGGGTTTAACTAATGAAAAACTGTTTTTT.

The genes are TRBV29-1 and TRBJ1-1; unclear D gene. The ends were cut back, 8 bases at V and 3 bases at J, with 10 bases in the middle. The germline CDR1 and CDR2 sequences are SQVTM and ANQGSEA. The CDR3 is 11 residues long. The CDR3 DNA is TGCAGCCAAGAGCACTACACTGAAGCTTTCTTT. Its protein product is CSQEHYTEAFF.

This chain joins TRBV25-1 and TRBJ2-3; D gene ambiguous. The CDR3 is 13 amino acids. V was trimmed by 4 bases and J by 2 bases, leaving 7 bases between them. From germline, CDR1 is MGHDK and CDR2 SYGVNS. The CDR3 nucleotides are TGTGCCAGCAGTGTTCTGCTCACAGATACGCAGTATTTT. The encoded protein is CASSVLLTDTQYF.

V is TRBV14 and J is TRBJ1-2; D unresolved. The CDR3 length is 15 residues. V lost 5 bases to trimming and J lost 8 bases, with 21 bases between them. Germline V gives CDR1 SGHDN, CDR2 FVKESK. The CDR3 loop is CASSFTSSPLWGYTF. Here the CDR3 DNA reads TGTGCCAGCAGCTTTACGTCGAGCCCCCTATGGGGCTACACCTTC.